This T cell receptor (beta chain) was recorded in a study of blood T cell repertoires in COVID-19. The CDR3 spans 14 residues. With 5 bases removed from V and 5 bases from J, the gap between germline ends came to 13 bases. Germline V gene data show CDR1 as SGHAT and CDR2 as FQNNGV. As originally analysed: Amplification of reference gene primers provided the estimated nucleated cell counts. Produced via immunoSEQ multiplex PCR; TCRdb's table is partial and in-frame only. V and J calls and clone size are as listed in that table; D and trimming were resolved from the DNA. The sample includes over 85,000 clones, around 87% seen only once; the top ten take roughly 6.8%.

The sequence was collected from a human donor with acute or convalescent COVID-19. The donor label of this sample is uncertain. J is TRBJ2-1 and V is TRBV11-2, with a weak D call TRBD2 (5 bases). Material for sequencing was peripheral blood. CDR3: CASSPRAGNNEQFF. The CDR3, as DNA: TGTGCCAGCAGCCCTAGGGCCGGGAACAATGAGCAGTTCTTC.